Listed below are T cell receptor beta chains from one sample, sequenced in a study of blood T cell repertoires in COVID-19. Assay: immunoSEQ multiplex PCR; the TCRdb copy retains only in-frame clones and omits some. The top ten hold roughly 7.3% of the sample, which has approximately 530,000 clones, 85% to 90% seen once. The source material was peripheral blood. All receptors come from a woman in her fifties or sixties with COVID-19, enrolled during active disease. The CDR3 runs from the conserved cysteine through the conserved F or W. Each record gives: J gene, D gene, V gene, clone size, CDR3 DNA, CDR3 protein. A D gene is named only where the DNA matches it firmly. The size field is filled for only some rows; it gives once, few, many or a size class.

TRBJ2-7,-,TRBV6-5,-,TGTGCCAGCAGTTCGCCGGGACTCCTATTCCCCGAGCAGTACTTC,CASSSPGLLFPEQYF
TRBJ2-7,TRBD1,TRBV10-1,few,TGCGCCAGCAGTGAGTCGGGACGGACAGGGGGCTACGAGCAGTACTTC,CASSESGRTGGYEQYF
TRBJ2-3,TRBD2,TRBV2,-,TGTGCCAGCAGGGTAGCGGGGGGGCCGTCAGATACGCAGTATTTT,CASRVAGGPSDTQYF
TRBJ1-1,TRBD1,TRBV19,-,TGTGCCAGTAGTTCTCGACAGGGGGCTAGAACTGAAGCTTTCTTT,CASSSRQGARTEAFF
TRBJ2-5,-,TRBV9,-,TGTGCCAGCAGCGTAGCTACCCGGGTTGAGGGAGAGACCCAGTACTTC,CASSVATRVEGETQYF
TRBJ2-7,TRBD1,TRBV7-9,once,TGTGCCAGCAGCTTACCCGGGACAGGGGTAGCCTACGAGCAGTACTTC,CASSLPGTGVAYEQYF
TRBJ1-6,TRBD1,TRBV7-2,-,TGTGCCAGCAGCTTAGTACAGGGGTCCTATAATTCACCCCTCCACTTT,CASSLVQGSYNSPLHF
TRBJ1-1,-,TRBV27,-,TGTGCCAGCAGTTTGAGAGGGTACACTGAAGCTTTCTTT,CASSLRGYTEAFF
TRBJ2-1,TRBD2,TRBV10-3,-,TGTGCCATCAGTGATATAGCGGGGCCCTACAATGAGCAGTTCTTC,CAISDIAGPYNEQFF
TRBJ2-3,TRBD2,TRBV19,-,TGTGCCAGTAGTCCTAGGGACTATAGCACAGATACGCAGTATTTT,CASSPRDYSTDTQYF
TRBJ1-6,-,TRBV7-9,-,TGTGCCAGCAGCTTAGTGGGACTGGGCAATTCACCCCTCCACTTT,CASSLVGLGNSPLHF
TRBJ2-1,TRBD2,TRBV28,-,TGTGCCAGCAGGGGGACTAGCGGGGGCGTCGATGAGCAGTTCTTC,CASRGTSGGVDEQFF
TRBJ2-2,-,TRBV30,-,TGTGCCTTAAGACCAGGGCAGACCGGGGAGCTGTTTTTT,CALRPGQTGELFF
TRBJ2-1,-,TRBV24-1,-,TGTGCCACCCATGGACAGTACTCCGATGAGCAGTTCTTC,CATHGQYSDEQFF
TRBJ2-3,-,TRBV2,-,TGTGCCAGCCACCCAGGGGCGGCAGATACGCAGTATTTT,CASHPGAADTQYF
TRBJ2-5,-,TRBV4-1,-,TGCGCCAGCAGCCAAGGCAGACAAGAGACCCAGTACTTC,CASSQGRQETQYF
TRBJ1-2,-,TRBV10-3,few,TGTGCCATCAGTGATCCGGGGGGAAACCTTTTCTATGGCTACACCTTC,CAISDPGGNLFYGYTF
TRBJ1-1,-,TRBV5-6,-,TGTGCCAGCAGCTTGGTAGGGGCGAACACTGAAGCTTTCTTT,CASSLVGANTEAFF
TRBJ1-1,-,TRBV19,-,TGTGCCAGTAGTATAGATATGGGAGGAAACACTGAAGCTTTCTTT,CASSIDMGGNTEAFF
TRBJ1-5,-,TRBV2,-,TGTGCCAGCAGTGGACAGAACAATCAGCCCCAGCATTTT,CASSGQNNQPQHF
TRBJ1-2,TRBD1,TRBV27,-,TGTGCCAGCAGTTTTGCCGGGACAGGGGGCCACTATGGCTACACCTTC,CASSFAGTGGHYGYTF
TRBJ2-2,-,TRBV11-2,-,TGTGCCAGCAGCTTACACAGGAAGAACACCGGGGAGCTGTTTTTT,CASSLHRKNTGELFF
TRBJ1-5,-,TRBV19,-,TGTGCCAGTAGTGCCACTACATTAGGATATGGCAATCAGCCCCAGCATTTT,CASSATTLGYGNQPQHF